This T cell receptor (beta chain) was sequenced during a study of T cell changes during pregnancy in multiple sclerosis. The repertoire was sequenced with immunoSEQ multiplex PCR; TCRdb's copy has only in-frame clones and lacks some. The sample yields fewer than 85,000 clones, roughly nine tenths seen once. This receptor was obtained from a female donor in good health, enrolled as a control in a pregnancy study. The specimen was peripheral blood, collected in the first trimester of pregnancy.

CDR3 protein: CATLRQGQKNIQYF. The CDR3, as DNA: TGTGCCACACTTAGACAGGGGCAAAAAAACATTCAGTACTTC. The chain joins TRBV6-1 to TRBJ2-4; 8 bases fit TRBD1. Per germline, CDR1 MNHNS and CDR2 SASEGT. Trimming cost V 10 bases and J 4 bases; bases outside gene matches: 9. The CDR3 covers 14 residues.